Sequencing of this TCR beta chain was carried out in a study of blood T cell repertoires in COVID-19. About the study: Acute-phase and convalescent COVID-19 samples originated in the United States, Italy and Spain. T cells, B-cell-depleted T cells, or PBMCs provided the cDNA or gDNA that served as material.

In germline, CDR1 is MGHDK, CDR2 SYGVNS. The CDR3 covers 16 residues. V was clipped by 3 bases and J by 0 bases, with 11 bases between them. Study processing details: How many nucleated cells were present was estimated from reference gene primer amplification. Only in-frame clones appear in the TCRdb table, and some are missing; sequencing was by immunoSEQ multiplex PCR. V, J and clone size were drawn from that table, and D and trimming were deduced from the DNA. Of 200,000 or so clones detected, 80% appear once; the ten largest clones hold around 5.1%. V is TRBV25-1 and J is TRBJ2-2; D gene unclear. This TCR was recovered from a woman between 65 and 79 years old with acute or convalescent COVID-19. Sequencing input: peripheral blood. As DNA, the CDR3 is TGTGCCAGCAGTGAGACTGGTGACGCGAACACCGGGGAGCTGTTTTTT. It yields the protein CASSETGDANTGELFF. Looking up the rest from reference TRBV25-1 and TRBJ2-2 gives the full variable domain: EADIYQTPRYLVIGTGKKITLECSQTMGHDKMYWYQQDPGMELHLIHYSYGVNSTEKGDLSSESTVSRIRTEHFPLTLESARPSHTSQYLCASSETGDANTGELFFGEGSRLTVL.